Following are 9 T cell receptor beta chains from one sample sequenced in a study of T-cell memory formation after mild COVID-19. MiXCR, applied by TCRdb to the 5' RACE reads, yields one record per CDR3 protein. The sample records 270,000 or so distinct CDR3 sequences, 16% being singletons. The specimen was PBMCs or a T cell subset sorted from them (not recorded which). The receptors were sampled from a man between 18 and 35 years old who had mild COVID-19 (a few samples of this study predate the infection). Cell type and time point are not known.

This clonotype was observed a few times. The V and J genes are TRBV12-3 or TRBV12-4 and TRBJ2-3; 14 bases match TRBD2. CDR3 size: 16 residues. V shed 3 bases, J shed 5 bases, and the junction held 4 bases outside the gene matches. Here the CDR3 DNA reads TGTGCCAGCAGTTTGGGACTAGCGGGGGTTGTAGATACGCAGTATTTT. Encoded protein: CASSLGLAGVVDTQYF.

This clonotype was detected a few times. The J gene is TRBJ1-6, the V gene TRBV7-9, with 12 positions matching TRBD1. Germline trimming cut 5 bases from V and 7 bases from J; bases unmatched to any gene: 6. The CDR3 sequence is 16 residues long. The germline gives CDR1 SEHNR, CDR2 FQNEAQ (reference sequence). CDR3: CASSPPGTGGNSPLHF. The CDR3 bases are TGTGCCAGCAGCCCCCCGGGGACAGGGGGCAATTCACCCCTCCACTTT.

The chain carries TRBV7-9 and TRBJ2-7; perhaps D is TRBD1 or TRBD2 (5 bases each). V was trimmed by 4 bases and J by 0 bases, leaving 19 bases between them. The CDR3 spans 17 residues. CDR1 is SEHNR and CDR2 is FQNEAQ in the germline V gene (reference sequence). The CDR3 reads CASSSTPGPPSSYEQYF. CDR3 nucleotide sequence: TGTGCCAGCAGCTCCACTCCGGGACCCCCGAGCTCCTACGAGCAGTACTTC.

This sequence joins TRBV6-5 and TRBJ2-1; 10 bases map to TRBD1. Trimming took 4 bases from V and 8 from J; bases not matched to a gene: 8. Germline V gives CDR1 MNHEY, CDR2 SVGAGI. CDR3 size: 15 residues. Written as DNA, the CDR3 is TGTGCCAGCAGTTCCCGGGACAGGGGTTTCGATGAGCAGTTCTTC. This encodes CASSSRDRGFDEQFF.

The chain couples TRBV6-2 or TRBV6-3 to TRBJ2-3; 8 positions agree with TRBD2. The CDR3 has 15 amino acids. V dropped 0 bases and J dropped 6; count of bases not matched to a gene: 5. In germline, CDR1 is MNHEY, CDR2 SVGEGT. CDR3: CASSYSRVAGDTQYF. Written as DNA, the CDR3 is TGTGCCAGCAGTTACTCGCGGGTAGCGGGGGATACGCAGTATTTT.

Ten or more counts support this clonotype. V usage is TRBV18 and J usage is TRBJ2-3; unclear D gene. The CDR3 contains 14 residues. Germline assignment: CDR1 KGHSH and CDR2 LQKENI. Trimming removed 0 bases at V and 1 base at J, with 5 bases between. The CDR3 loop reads CASSPPVRTDTQYF. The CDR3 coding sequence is TGTGCCAGCTCACCACCGGTCCGCACAGATACGCAGTATTTT.

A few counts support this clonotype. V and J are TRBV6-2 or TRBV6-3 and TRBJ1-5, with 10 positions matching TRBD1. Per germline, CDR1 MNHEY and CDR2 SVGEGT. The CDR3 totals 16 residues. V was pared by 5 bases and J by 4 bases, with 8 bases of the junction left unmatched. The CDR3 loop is CASSHRDRGGNQPQHF. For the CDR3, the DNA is TGTGCCAGCAGTCACCGGGACAGGGGCGGGAATCAGCCCCAGCATTTT.

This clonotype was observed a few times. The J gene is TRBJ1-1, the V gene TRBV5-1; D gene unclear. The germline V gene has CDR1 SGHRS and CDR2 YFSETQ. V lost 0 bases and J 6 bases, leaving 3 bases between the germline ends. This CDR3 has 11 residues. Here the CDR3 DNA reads TGCGCCAGCAGCTTGGAGTCTGAAGCTTTCTTT. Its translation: CASSLESEAFF.

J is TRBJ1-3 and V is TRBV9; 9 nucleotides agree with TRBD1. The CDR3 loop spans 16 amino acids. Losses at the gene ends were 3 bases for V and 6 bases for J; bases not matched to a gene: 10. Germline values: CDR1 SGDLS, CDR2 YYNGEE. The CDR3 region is CASSAYRGRSENTIYF. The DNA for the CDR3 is TGTGCCAGCAGCGCGTACAGGGGGCGCTCCGAAAACACCATATATTTT. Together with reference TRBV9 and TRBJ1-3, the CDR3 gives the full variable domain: DSGVTQTPKHLITATGQRVTLRCSPRSGDLSVYWYQQSLDQGLQFLIQYYNGEERAKGNILERFSAQQFPDLHSELNLSSLELGDSALYFCASSAYRGRSENTIYFGEGSWLTVV.